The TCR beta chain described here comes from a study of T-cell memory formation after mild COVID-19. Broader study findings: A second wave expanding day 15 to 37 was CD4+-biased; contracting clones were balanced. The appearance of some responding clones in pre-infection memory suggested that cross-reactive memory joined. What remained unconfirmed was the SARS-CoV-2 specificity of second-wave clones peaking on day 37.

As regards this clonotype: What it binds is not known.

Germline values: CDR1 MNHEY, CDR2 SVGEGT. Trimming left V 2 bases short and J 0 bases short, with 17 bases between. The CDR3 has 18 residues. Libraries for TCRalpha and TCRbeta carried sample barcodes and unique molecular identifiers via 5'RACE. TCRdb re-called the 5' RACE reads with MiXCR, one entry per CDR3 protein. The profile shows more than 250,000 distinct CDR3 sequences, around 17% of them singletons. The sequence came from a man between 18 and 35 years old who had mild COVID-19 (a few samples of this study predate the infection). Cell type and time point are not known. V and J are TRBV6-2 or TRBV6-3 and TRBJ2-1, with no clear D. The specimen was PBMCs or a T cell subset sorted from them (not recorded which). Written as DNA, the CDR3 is TGTGCCAGCAGTTACCGTATCAGACCCGCGACCTCCTACAATGAGCAGTTCTTC. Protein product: CASSYRIRPATSYNEQFF.